The table lists the clone carrying this T cell receptor (beta chain) with a few counts. The antigen is undetermined. With 5 bases clipped from V and 6 bases from J, the junction kept 3 bases outside the gene matches. Germline CDR1 and CDR2: SGHTA and FQGNSA. This CDR3 is built from 13 residues. The investigators reverse transcribed all of the isolated RNA, so they sequenced expressed TCRB transcripts. Assay: immunoSEQ multiplex PCR; the TCRdb copy retains only in-frame clones and omits some. This table holds 810,000 or so clones, 17% found once. These data come from a study of beta chain features in type 1 diabetes. Study-level background: Patients did not differ from healthy donors in age, gender or cell yield.

General observations from the study: VDJ junctions sequenced from type 1 diabetes patients showed fewer insertions and more deletions.

The receptor comes from a woman aged 18-30 years in good health. The V gene is TRBV7-2, the J gene TRBJ2-2; the match to TRBD1 covers 7 bases. The sample was naive CD4+ T cells from blood. CDR3 loop: CASSPQGSGELFF. The DNA of the CDR3 is TGTGCCAGCAGCCCACAGGGGTCCGGGGAGCTGTTTTTT.